What follows are 20 T cell receptor beta chains derived from one specimen sequenced in a study of blood T cell repertoires in COVID-19. Some clones are missing from TCRdb's copy, which holds only in-frame ones; the method was immunoSEQ multiplex PCR. The sample holds more than 200,000 clones, about 84% seen once. The sample comprised PBMCs or T cells enriched from blood (not recorded which). These receptors originate from a man in his 60s who had recovered from COVID-19.

The chain carries TRBV19 and TRBJ1-1; D unclear. There are 13 residues in the CDR3. Trimming took off 7 bases at V and 0 bases at J, with 9 bases between the two ends. Germline V CDR1 and CDR2: LNHDA, SQIVND (reference sequence). The CDR3 DNA reads TGTGCCAGTACCCCGACACTGAACACTGAAGCTTTCTTT. Protein product: CASTPTLNTEAFF.

The chain employs TRBV9 and TRBJ2-5; 8 bases align to TRBD2. Germline V gene lookup returns CDR1 SGDLS and CDR2 YYNGEE. The CDR3 runs 16 residues. V trimming: 0 bases; J trimming: 0 bases; junction bases outside the gene matches: 4. The CDR3 coding sequence is TGTGCCAGCAGCGTAGCATCGGGAGGGTACCAAGAGACCCAGTACTTC. This codes for CASSVASGGYQETQYF. The full variable domain, rest sourced from reference TRBV9 and TRBJ2-5, is DSGVTQTPKHLITATGQRVTLRCSPRSGDLSVYWYQQSLDQGLQFLIQYYNGEERAKGNILERFSAQQFPDLHSELNLSSLELGDSALYFCASSVASGGYQETQYFGPGTRLLVL.

The rearrangement joins TRBV30 to TRBJ2-6; D uncertain. This CDR3 has 11 amino acids. V was pared by 8 bases and J by 1 base, with 3 bases between. Germline V CDR1 and CDR2: GTSNPN, SVGIG (reference sequence). The CDR3 reads CAQSGANVLTF. DNA for the CDR3: TGTGCCCAGTCTGGGGCCAACGTCCTGACTTTC.

The gene calls are TRBV5-7 and TRBJ2-7; tentatively, D is TRBD1 (6 bases). Being an ORF, TRBV5-7 has a function that is uncertain. V lost 4 bases to trimming and J lost 5 bases, with 16 bases between them. This CDR3 spans 14 amino acids. The CDR3 region is CASSETGCCDEQYF. CDR3 coding DNA: TGTGCCAGCAGCGAAACAGGGTGCTGCGACGAGCAGTACTTC.

The chain couples TRBV5-4 to TRBJ1-6; 9 positions match TRBD1. The germline gives CDR1 SGHNT, CDR2 YYREEE (reference sequence). J lost 9 bases, V lost 0 bases, and 4 bases had no gene match. The CDR3 is 15 residues long. The CDR3 sequence is CASSLAQGASSPLHF. CDR3 in DNA: TGTGCCAGCAGCTTGGCACAGGGGGCAAGTTCACCCCTCCACTTT.

The chain recombines TRBV6-2 or TRBV6-3 with TRBJ2-3; a weak D match, TRBD2 (5 bases). The CDR3 totals 17 residues. Trimming removed 2 bases from V and 2 bases from J, with 17 bases in between. Germline CDR1 and CDR2: MNHEY and SVGEGT. CDR3 loop: CASSYDPFLRATDTQYF. The CDR3 DNA sequence: TGTGCCAGCAGTTACGATCCCTTTTTGAGGGCCACAGATACGCAGTATTTT.

The CDR3 DNA reads as TGTGCCATCAGTGTGCAGGGCTGGGATAATTCACCCCTCCACTTT. This codes for CAISVQGWDNSPLHF. The V gene is TRBV10-3, the J gene TRBJ1-6; a possible D gene is TRBD1 (5 bases). The CDR3 has 15 residues. The V gene's germline CDR1 is ENHRY and CDR2 SYGVKD. V was cut by 4 bases and J by 5 bases, with 12 bases left in between.

This clone was counted a few times. The chain uses TRBV24-1 and TRBJ2-2, with D uncertain. There are 16 residues in the CDR3. Trimming stripped 0 bases from V and 0 bases from J, with 7 bases between. Germline CDR1 and CDR2: KGHDR and SFDVKD. In DNA form, the CDR3 reads TGTGCCACCAGTGATTTGCGGGTAACGAACACCGGGGAGCTGTTTTTT. It translates to CATSDLRVTNTGELFF.

V usage is TRBV7-9 and J usage is TRBJ2-2, with 9 bases matching TRBD1. This CDR3 contains 18 residues. J gave up 1 base and V 7 bases, and 13 bases lay outside the gene matches. Germline-derived CDR1 and CDR2 are SEHNR and FQNEAQ (reference sequence). CDR3 in amino acids: CASNRPGQGKWNTGELFF. Written as DNA, the CDR3 is TGTGCCAGCAACCGACCGGGACAGGGTAAGTGGAACACCGGGGAGCTGTTTTTT.

There are a few counts of this clone. J is TRBJ1-4 and V is TRBV10-2, with a weak D call TRBD1 (5 bases). Trimming took 6 bases from V and 7 from J, leaving 12 bases between them. CDR1 is WSHSY and CDR2 is SAAADI in the germline V gene. This CDR3 is 13 amino acids long. CDR3: CASRQGGGEKLFF. CDR3 nucleotide sequence: TGCGCCAGCAGGCAGGGCGGGGGTGAAAAACTGTTTTTT.

V gene TRBV10-3 combines with J gene TRBJ1-1, with a weak D call TRBD1 (6 bases). CDR1 ENHRY and CDR2 SYGVKD come from the germline V gene. The CDR3 runs to 13 residues. The ends were cut back, 5 bases at V and 6 bases at J, with 13 bases in the middle. The CDR3 protein is CAISSGDDPEAFF. CDR3 DNA: TGTGCCATCAGTTCAGGGGACGACCCTGAAGCTTTCTTT.

The table lists this clone with a count of one. The chain uses TRBV5-6 and TRBJ1-2, with TRBD1 matching over 7 bases. This CDR3 is built from 15 residues. From germline, CDR1 is SGHDT and CDR2 YYEEEE. With 4 bases clipped from V and 6 bases from J, the junction kept 12 bases outside the gene matches. CDR3 protein: CASSPGRGDENGYTF. In DNA, the CDR3 is TGTGCCAGCAGCCCAGGCAGGGGGGATGAGAATGGCTACACCTTC.

This chain links TRBV3-1 (or the pseudogene TRBV3-2) with TRBJ1-1; TRBD1 aligns across 11 bases. The V gene's germline CDR1 is LGHDT and CDR2 YNNKEL (reference sequence). The CDR3 length is 14 residues. V shed 3 bases and J 7 bases; nucleotides not matched to a gene: 4. The CDR3 sequence is CASSQGTGGVEAFF. CDR3 sequence (DNA): TGTGCCAGCAGCCAGGGGACAGGGGGTGTTGAAGCTTTCTTT.

V gene TRBV7-9 combines with J gene TRBJ1-5, with D possibly TRBD1 on 6 matching bases. The CDR3 contains 13 residues. The germline CDR1 and CDR2 sequences are SEHNR and FQNEAQ (reference sequence). V lost 5 bases and J lost 5, with 10 bases in between. This CDR3 is CASSKSGDQPQHF. DNA for the CDR3: TGTGCCAGCAGCAAGTCAGGGGATCAGCCCCAGCATTTT.

This chain links TRBV7-9 with TRBJ2-6; tentatively, D is TRBD1 (6 bases). CDR1 is SEHNR, CDR2 FQNEAQ, per germline (reference sequence). The ends were cut back, 6 bases at V and 2 bases at J, with 20 bases in the middle. The CDR3 has 18 residues. The CDR3 loop is CASSIPRDTSAGANVLTF. The CDR3 coding sequence is TGTGCCAGCAGTATTCCCCGGGACACCTCTGCTGGGGCCAACGTCCTGACTTTC.

The chain joins TRBV2 to TRBJ2-2; 11 nucleotides line up with TRBD1. In germline, CDR1 is SNHLY, CDR2 FYNNEI. This CDR3 region has 14 residues. V lost 7 bases and J lost 8; bases outside the gene matches: 6. CDR3 region: CASTKDRGQGELFF. In nucleotides, the CDR3 is TGTGCCAGCACGAAGGACAGGGGGCAGGGGGAGCTGTTTTTT.

The V and J genes are TRBV6-5 and TRBJ1-1; a possible D gene is TRBD1 (5 bases). V dropped 4 bases and J dropped 5 bases, with 14 bases sitting between them. The CDR3 length is 14 residues. Germline V gene lookup returns CDR1 MNHEY and CDR2 SVGAGI. The chain's CDR3 is CASSSGSDGTEAFF. CDR3 in DNA: TGTGCCAGCAGTTCAGGGTCAGACGGAACTGAAGCTTTCTTT.

The chain joins TRBV6-2 or TRBV6-3 to TRBJ1-1; 7 positions agree with TRBD1. The CDR3 sequence is 14 residues long. Germline trimming cut 1 base from V and 4 bases from J; bases unmatched to any gene: 3. Germline loops: CDR1 MNHEY, CDR2 SVGEGT. As DNA, the CDR3 is TGTGCCAGCAGTTACTTAACAGGGGCCACTGAAGCTTTCTTT. It is translated as CASSYLTGATEAFF.

The J gene is TRBJ2-7, the V gene TRBV14, with D possibly matching TRBD2 (6 bases). Deletions cut 3 bases from V and 5 bases from J, with 8 bases between. Germline V CDR1 and CDR2: SGHDN, FVKESK. This CDR3 has 12 residues. The CDR3 sequence: CASSHGGDEQYF. The CDR3 DNA sequence: TGTGCCAGCAGCCACGGCGGGGACGAGCAGTACTTC.

This clone was recorded many times. The chain combines TRBV4-1 with TRBJ1-2; D possibly corresponds to TRBD1 (6 bases). V lost 0 bases, J lost 8 bases, and 22 bases lay in between. Germline-derived CDR1 and CDR2 are MGHRA and YSYEKL. This CDR3 contains 17 residues. CDR3 amino acids: CASSQDWGQGGASGYTF. DNA of the CDR3: TGCGCCAGCAGCCAAGATTGGGGGCAAGGGGGGGCGAGCGGCTACACCTTC.